This T cell receptor (beta chain) stems from a study of T-cell reconstitution after alpha-beta-depleted transplantation in children. Points from the study as a whole: In some patients, recipient T cells and intrathymic progenitors surviving conditioning explained high day-60 diversity. Several hundred rapidly expanded clones from non-depleted graft cells reportedly supplied alpha-beta T cells about two months post-transplant. Once a year had passed after transplant, T-cell counts and diversity came mostly from newly produced T cells.

This clonotype was counted ten times or more. Its target is not known. From germline, CDR1 is KGHDR and CDR2 SFDVKD. Trimming left V 3 bases short and J 6 bases short, with 8 bases between. CDR3 length: 13 amino acids. Unique molecular identifiers were used in preparing the TCRbeta library. TCRdb re-derived calls from the PCR reads in MiXCR, one entry per CDR3 protein. The table lists 900,000 or so distinct CDR3 sequences, around 15% of them singletons. The chain uses TRBV24-1 and TRBJ2-1, with no clear D. The clonotype comes from a male patient younger than 18 who had a stem cell transplant for acute lymphoblastic leukemia, so the T cells may come from the graft donor. The sequencing used PBMCs, mostly from graft donor cells, collected 360 days after TCRalphabeta/CD19-depleted stem cell transplant. The chain's CDR3 is CATSDRRGNEQFF. CDR3 coding DNA: TGTGCCACCAGTGATCGACGCGGCAATGAGCAGTTCTTC.